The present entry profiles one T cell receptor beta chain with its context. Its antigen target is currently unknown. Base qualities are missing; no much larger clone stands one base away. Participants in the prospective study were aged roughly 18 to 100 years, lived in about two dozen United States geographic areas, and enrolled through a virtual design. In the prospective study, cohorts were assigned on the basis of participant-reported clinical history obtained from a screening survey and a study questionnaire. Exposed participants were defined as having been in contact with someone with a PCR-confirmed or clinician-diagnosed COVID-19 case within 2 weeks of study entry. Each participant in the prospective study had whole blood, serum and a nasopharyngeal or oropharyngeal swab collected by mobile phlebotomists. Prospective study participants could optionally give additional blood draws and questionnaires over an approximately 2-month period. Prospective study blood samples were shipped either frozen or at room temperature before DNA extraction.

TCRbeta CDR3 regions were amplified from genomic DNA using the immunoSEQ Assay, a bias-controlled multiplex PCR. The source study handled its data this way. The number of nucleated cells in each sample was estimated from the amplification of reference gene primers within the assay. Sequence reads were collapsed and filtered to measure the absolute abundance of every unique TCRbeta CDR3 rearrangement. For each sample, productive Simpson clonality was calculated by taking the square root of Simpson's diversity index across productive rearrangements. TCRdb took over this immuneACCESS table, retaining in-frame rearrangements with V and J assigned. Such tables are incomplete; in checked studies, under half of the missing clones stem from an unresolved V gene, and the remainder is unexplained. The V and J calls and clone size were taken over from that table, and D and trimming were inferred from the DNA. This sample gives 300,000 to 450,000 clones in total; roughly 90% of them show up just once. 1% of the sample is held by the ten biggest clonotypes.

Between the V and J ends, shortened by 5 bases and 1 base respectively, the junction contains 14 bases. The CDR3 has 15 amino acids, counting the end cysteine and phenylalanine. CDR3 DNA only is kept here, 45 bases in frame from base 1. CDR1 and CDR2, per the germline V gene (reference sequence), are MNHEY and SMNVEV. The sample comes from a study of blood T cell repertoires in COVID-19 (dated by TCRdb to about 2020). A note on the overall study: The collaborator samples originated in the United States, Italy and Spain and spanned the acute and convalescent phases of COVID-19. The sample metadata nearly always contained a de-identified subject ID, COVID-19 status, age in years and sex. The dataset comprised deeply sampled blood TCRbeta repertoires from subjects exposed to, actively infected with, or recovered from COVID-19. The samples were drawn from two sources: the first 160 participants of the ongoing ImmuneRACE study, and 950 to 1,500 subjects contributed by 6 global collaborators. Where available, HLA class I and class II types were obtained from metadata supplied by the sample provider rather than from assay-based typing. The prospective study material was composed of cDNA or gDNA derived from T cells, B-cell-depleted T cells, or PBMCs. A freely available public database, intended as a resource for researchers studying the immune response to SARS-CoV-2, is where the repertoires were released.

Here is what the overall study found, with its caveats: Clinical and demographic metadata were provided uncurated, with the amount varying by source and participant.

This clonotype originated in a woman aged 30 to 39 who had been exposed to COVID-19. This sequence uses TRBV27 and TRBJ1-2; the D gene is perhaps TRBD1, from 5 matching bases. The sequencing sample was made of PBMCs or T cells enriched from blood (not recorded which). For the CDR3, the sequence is CASSVGGGINYGYTF. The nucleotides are TGTGCCAGCAGTGTAGGCGGGGGAATTAACTATGGCTACACCTTC.